This TCR beta chain appears in the sequencing data of a study of T cell responses to AZD1222 COVID-19 vaccine. The CDR3 loop spans 15 amino acids. With 0 bases removed from V and 0 bases from J, the gap between germline ends came to 10 bases. Germline assignment: CDR1 SGHNT and CDR2 YYREEE (reference sequence). Method: immunoSEQ multiplex PCR; TCRdb's copy keeps in-frame clones and lacks some. The sample shows more than 90,000 clones, about 88% of them seen only once. This material consisted of peripheral blood, taken 28 days after the second AZD1222 dose. This sequence originates from an adult who received the AZD1222 COVID-19 vaccine. The J gene is TRBJ2-7, the V gene TRBV5-4; tentative D call: TRBD2 (6 bases). CDR3 sequence: CASSLGADYSYEQYF. The CDR3 bases are TGTGCCAGCAGCTTGGGAGCGGACTACTCCTACGAGCAGTACTTC.